The 3 T cell receptor beta chains reported below all come from one sample, sequenced in a study of tumor-infiltrating lymphocytes in primary liver carcinoma. Total RNA amounting to roughly 0.5 ug was the source from which TCR beta cDNA was made with a constant-region primer. It was through three nested multiplex PCR rounds of slightly modified ARM-PCR that TCR beta libraries arose. Researchers ran the first two PCR rounds for ten to eleven cycles each with TRBV1-TRBV30 forward primers and a C-beta reverse primer. TCRdb processed the multiplex PCR reads anew with MiXCR; each CDR3 protein has one entry. The data show 310,000 or so distinct CDR3 sequences, with more than 55% seen just once and about 15% held by the top ten. The study extracted blood RNA from unsorted whole blood and also extracted germline DNA. Specimen: peripheral blood. The receptor source for this set is a woman younger than 45 with primary liver carcinoma and hepatitis B virus infection.

This clonotype appeared a few times. The chain has TRBV6-2 or TRBV6-3 and TRBJ2-3; D is tentatively TRBD1 or TRBD2 (5 bases each). V was shortened by 2 bases and J by 4 bases, with 16 bases between the two germline ends. Germline-derived CDR1 and CDR2 are MNHEY and SVGEGT. This CDR3 comprises 16 residues. CDR3 DNA: TGTGCCAGCAGTTACCCTGTACCTTGGGACCCAGATACGCAGTATTTT. It encodes CASSYPVPWDPDTQYF.

Turning to this clonotype: Sequence at one end of the junction differs from germline and may be a read error. This chain links TRBV5-1 with TRBJ2-1; the match to TRBD2 covers 7 bases. The germline V gene encodes CDR1 SGHRS and CDR2 YFSETQ. The CDR3 is 16 amino acids. The CDR3, as DNA: TGCGACAGCAGCTTGCCGATAGCGGGTCCTTACAATGAGCAGTTCTTC. This encodes CDSSLPIAGPYNEQFF.

Remarks on this clonotype: Likely a read error: the CDR3 ends without its conserved phenylalanine or tryptophan. The rearrangement links TRBV4-1 to TRBJ2-2, with unresolved D. The V end was cut by 2 bases, the J end by 4 bases, with 8 bases between. This CDR3 is 14 amino acids long. Germline CDR1 is MGHRA and CDR2 is YSYEKL. The DNA of the CDR3 is TGCGCCAGCAGCCAACTTATAGGCACCGGGGAGCTGTTTTTA. Translated, it gives CASSQLIGTGELFL.